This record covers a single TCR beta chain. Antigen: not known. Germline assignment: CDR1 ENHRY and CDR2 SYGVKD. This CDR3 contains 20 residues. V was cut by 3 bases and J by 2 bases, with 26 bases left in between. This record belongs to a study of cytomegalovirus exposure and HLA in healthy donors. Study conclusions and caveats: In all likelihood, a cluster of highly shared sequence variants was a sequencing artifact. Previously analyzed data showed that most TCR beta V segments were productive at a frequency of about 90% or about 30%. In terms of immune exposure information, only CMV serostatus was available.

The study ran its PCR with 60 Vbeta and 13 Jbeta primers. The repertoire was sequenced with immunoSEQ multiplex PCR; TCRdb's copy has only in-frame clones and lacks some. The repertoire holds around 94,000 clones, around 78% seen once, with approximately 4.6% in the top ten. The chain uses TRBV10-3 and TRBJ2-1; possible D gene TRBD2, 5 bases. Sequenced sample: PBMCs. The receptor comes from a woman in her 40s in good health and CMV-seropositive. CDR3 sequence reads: CAISESRIKRRGSPYNEQFF. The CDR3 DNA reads TGTGCCATCAGTGAATCCCGAATTAAGCGGCGAGGAAGCCCCTACAATGAGCAGTTCTTC.